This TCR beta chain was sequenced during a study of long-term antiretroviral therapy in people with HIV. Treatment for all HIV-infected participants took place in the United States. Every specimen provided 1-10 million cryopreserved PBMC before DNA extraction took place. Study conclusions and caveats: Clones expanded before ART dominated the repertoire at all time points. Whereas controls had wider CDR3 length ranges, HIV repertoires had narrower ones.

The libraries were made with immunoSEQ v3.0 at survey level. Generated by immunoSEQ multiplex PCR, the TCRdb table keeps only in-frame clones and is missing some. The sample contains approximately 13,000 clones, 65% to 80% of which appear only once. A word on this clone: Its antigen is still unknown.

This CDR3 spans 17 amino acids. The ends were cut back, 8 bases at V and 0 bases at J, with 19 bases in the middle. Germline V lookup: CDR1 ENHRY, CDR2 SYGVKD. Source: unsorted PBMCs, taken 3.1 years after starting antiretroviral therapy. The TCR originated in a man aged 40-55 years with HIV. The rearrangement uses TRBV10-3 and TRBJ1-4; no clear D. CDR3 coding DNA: TGTGCCATCTCTAAGAAAGGCTTCTACGCAACTAATGAAAAACTGTTTTTT. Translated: CAISKKGFYATNEKLFF.